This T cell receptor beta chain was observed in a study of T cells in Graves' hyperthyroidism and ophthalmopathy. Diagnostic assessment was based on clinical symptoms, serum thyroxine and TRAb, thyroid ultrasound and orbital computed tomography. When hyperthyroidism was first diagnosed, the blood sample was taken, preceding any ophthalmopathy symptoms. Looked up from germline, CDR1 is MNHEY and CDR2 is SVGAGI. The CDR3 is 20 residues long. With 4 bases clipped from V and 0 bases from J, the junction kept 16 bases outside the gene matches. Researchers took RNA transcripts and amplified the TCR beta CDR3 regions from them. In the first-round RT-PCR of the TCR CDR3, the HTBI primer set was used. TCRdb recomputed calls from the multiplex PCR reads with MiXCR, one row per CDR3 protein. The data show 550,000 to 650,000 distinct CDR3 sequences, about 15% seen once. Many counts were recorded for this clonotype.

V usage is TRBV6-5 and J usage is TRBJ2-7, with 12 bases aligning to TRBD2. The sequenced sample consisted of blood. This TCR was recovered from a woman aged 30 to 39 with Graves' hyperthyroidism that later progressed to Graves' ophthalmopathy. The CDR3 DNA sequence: TGTGCCAGCAGTTCCGTACCTTTAGGGACTAGCGGGCCGGCCTCCTACGAGCAGTACTTC. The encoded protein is CASSSVPLGTSGPASYEQYF.